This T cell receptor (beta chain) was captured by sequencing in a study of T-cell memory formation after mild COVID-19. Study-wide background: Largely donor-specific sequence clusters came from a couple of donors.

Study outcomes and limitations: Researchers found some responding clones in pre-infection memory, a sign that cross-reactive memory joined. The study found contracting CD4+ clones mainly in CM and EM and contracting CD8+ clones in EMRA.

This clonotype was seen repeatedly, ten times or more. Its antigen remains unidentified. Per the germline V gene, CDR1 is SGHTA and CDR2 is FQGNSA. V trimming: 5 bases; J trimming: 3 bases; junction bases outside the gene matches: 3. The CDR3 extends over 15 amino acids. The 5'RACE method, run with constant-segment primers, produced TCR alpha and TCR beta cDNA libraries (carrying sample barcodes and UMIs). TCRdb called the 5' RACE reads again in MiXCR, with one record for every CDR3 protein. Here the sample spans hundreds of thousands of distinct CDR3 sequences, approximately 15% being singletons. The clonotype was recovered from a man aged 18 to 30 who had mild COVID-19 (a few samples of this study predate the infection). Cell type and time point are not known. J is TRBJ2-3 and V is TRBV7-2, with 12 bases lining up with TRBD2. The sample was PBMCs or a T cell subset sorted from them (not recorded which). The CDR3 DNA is TGTGCCAGCAGCCAGGGACTAGCGGGTACAGATACGCAGTATTTT. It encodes CASSQGLAGTDTQYF.